The present entry profiles one T cell receptor (beta chain) with its context. This sample is part of a study of blood T cell repertoires in COVID-19. Study as a whole: Donors in the United States, Italy and Spain gave samples during acute or convalescent COVID-19. In each case, the material was cDNA or gDNA derived from T cells, B-cell-depleted T cells, or PBMCs.

Original handling: Quantification of nucleated cells was approximated via reference gene primer amplification. Repertoires were generated with immunoSEQ multiplex PCR, while TCRdb's copy carries only in-frame clones and drops some. D and trimming were read from the DNA, whereas the V and J calls and clone size are those reported in that table. This sample yields 80,000 to 90,000 clones, of which over 80% are seen a single time; about 2% belongs to the top ten. Germline V lookup: CDR1 LNHDA, CDR2 SQIVND (reference sequence). The V end was cut by 5 bases, the J end by 0 bases, with 11 bases between. CDR3 size: 16 residues.

The specimen was peripheral blood. V and J are TRBV19 and TRBJ2-6; maybe TRBD1 (6 bases). This sequence was found in a woman aged 70-85 years with acute or convalescent COVID-19. CDR3 nucleotides: TGTGCCAGTAGTCCCAGGGGCTACTCTGGGGCCAACGTCCTGACTTTC. Its protein product is CASSPRGYSGANVLTF.